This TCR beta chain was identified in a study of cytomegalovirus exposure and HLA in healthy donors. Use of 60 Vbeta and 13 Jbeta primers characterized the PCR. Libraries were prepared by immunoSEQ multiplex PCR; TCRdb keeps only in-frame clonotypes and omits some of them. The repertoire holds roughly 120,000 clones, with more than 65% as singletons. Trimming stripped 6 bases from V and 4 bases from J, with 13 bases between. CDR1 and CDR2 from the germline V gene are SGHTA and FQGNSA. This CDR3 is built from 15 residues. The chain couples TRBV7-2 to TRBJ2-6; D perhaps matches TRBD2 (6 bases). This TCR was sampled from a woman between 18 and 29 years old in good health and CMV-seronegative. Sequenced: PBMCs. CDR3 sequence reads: CASSTGGAGANVLTF. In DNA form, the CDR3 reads TGTGCCAGCAGTACCGGAGGGGCCGGGGCCAACGTCCTGACTTTC.